This is a list of T cell receptor beta chains from one sample in a study of T cells in narcolepsy. Here immunoSEQ multiplex PCR was the method, and the copy in TCRdb shows in-frame clones only, minus some. The data contain about 32,000 clones, more than 75% of them seen just once; the ten biggest clones take up 1.1%. The specimen sequenced was CD45RA- memory CD4+ T cells from PBMCs. The receptors were gathered from a human donor with narcolepsy. CDR3s include the opening cysteine and the closing phenylalanine or tryptophan. A D gene is named only where the DNA matches it firmly. Part of the rows lack a size; the others show once, few, many or a class for expanded clones.

V	size	D	J	DNA	CDR3
TRBV29-1	.	.	TRBJ1-2	TGCAGCGCAAACGGGGGGACTGGTGGCTACACCTTC	CSANGGTGGYTF
TRBV30	few	.	TRBJ1-5	TGTGCCTGGAGCGGGGATAGCAATCAGCCCCAGCATTTT	CAWSGDSNQPQHF
TRBV11-3	.	TRBD1	TRBJ1-3	TGTGCCAGCAGCCCGGGACAGGGGCCCGGAAACACCATATATTTT	CASSPGQGPGNTIYF
TRBV5-4	.	.	TRBJ1-5	TGTGCCAGCAGCCAAGAGATCCGACAGCCCCAGCATTTT	CASSQEIRQPQHF
TRBV5-6	.	TRBD1	TRBJ2-5	TGTGCCAGCAGACCGACAGGGGTCCAAGAGACCCAGTACTTC	CASRPTGVQETQYF
TRBV11-2	once	.	TRBJ1-6	TGTGCCAGCAGCTTAGTTGGGGGTAGGAGCAAACCCCTCCACTTT	CASSLVGGRSKPLHF
TRBV11-2	.	TRBD2	TRBJ2-2	TGTGCCAGCAGCGTTCAGGGAGGGTACACCGGGGAGCTGTTTTTT	CASSVQGGYTGELFF
TRBV7-3	.	.	TRBJ2-1	TGTGCCAGCAGCCGGCAAACCTTCGATGAGCAGTTCTTC	CASSRQTFDEQFF
TRBV18	few	TRBD2	TRBJ2-3	TGTGCCAGCTCAACTAGTAGCGGGAAAGGCCCAGATACGCAGTATTTT	CASSTSSGKGPDTQYF
TRBV29-1	.	.	TRBJ2-3	TGCAGCGTCCACGGCCTATCTAGCACAGATACGCAGTATTTT	CSVHGLSSTDTQYF